This T cell receptor (beta chain) was retrieved from a study of T cell repertoires in cytomegalovirus infection. Across the whole study: Used in the study were CMV epitopes, some recently identified and HLA-C-restricted, others well-studied and HLA-B-restricted. Indications of both CMV infection and matching HLA type were provided by public TCR beta signatures. Overall study findings and caveats: The response measured ex vivo was dominated by TCR beta clonotypes (HLA-C-restricted and CMV-specific).

This clonotype was counted a single time. Its antigen is not known. This CDR3 is 14 amino acids long. Trimming cost V 5 bases and J 5 bases, with 15 bases left between them. TCRdb reprocessed the reads with MiXCR, giving one entry per CDR3 protein. The sample lists about 920,000 distinct CDR3 sequences; approximately 30% were seen once. The TCR comes from a human donor in good health (CMV status not recorded). Some clones in this sample may be carry-over from other donors' samples. This chain links TRBV7-1 with TRBJ2-5; D may be TRBD2 (5 bases). TRBV7-1 is recorded as an ORF, its role being uncertain. Here the sequenced sample was cultured CD8+ T cells from PBMCs, taken from culture after CMV antigen stimulation. The CDR3 DNA sequence: TGTGCCAGCAGCCCTCGGACTGTCCGGGAGACCCAGTACTTC. This sequence encodes CASSPRTVRETQYF.